The clone carrying this T cell receptor beta chain was picked up a small number of times. Antigen: not known. The data were obtained in a study of molecular identifiers for immune sequencing clone quantification. Findings of the study overall: Sizes of highly expanded clones could be underestimated through identical TCRs sharing a barcode. More than 97% of effector molecules, versus under 1% of naive-cell molecules, belonged to clones above 20 RNA copies.

Previously published methods and listed TCR primers were used for the bulk TCR libraries. TCRdb re-derived calls from the PCR reads in MiXCR, one entry per CDR3 protein. The sample carries around 480,000 distinct CDR3 sequences, about a fifth recorded once. The CDR3 spans 12 residues. V shed 4 bases and J 13 bases; nucleotides not matched to a gene: 7. The sequenced sample was naive CD8+ T cells from blood, with Jurkat cell RNA spiked in. Subset: FACS-sorted CD8+CD4-CCR7+CD45RA+ naive T cells. The chain uses TRBV12-3 or TRBV12-4 and TRBJ1-3, with TRBD1 matching 7 bases. The TCR originated in a human donor in good health. Some libraries in this study had Jurkat cell RNA spiked in. The CDR3 is CASSSRGGRIYF. CDR3 in DNA: TGTGCCAGCAGTTCCAGGGGGGGCAGAATATATTTT.